The present T cell receptor (beta chain) was sequenced within a study of prognosis after radiotherapy for stage I lung cancer. Whole-study context: Roughly 5 patients had oligometastatic NSCLC after surgical resection of the primary tumor, and approximately 13 had newly diagnosed primary stage I lung tumors. Among the non-small cell lung cancer patients, all were considered medically inoperable. Whole-study results and caveats: Reportedly, the usage of TRBV and TRBJ genes was not the same in patients with and without metastases.

CT and PET/CT showed node-negative disease in all patients, none of whom had received prior chemotherapy or radiotherapy or had other malignancies. A word on this clonotype: The target antigen is unknown.

The authors amplified TCR beta CDR3 from genomic DNA using two-round multiplex PCR. Gene-specific primers for each TRBV and TRBJ gene drove first-round PCR. TCRdb called the multiplex PCR reads again in MiXCR, with one record for every CDR3 protein. The sample consists of about 14,000 distinct CDR3 sequences, 55% to 65% of them appearing once. The CDR3 is made up of 14 amino acids. CDR1 is MDHEN and CDR2 is SYDVKM in the germline V gene. The specimen comprised PBMCs, sampled before or after stereotactic body radiation therapy (not recorded which). The chain links TRBV28 to TRBJ1-2; 7 nucleotides align to TRBD1. The receptor was isolated from a donor of 50 years or more with non-small cell lung cancer. CDR3 protein: CSIGVVQGTRGYTF. In nucleotides, the CDR3 is TGTTCCATCGGGGTGGTACAGGGGACGCGTGGCTACACCTTC.